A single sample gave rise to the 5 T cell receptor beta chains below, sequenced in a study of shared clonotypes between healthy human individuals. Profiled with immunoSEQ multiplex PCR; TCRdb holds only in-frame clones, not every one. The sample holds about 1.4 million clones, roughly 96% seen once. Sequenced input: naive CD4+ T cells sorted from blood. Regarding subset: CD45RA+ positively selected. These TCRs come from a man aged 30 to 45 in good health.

CDR3 protein: CASSFTGQGLIAEAFF. CDR3 DNA sequence: TGTGCCAGCAGTTTCACGGGACAGGGACTTATCGCTGAAGCTTTCTTT. This chain joins TRBV28 and TRBJ1-1, with 9 bases matching TRBD1. This CDR3 is built from 16 residues. Germline CDR1 MDHEN, CDR2 SYDVKM. Losses at the gene ends were 3 bases for V and 6 bases for J; bases not matched to a gene: 11.

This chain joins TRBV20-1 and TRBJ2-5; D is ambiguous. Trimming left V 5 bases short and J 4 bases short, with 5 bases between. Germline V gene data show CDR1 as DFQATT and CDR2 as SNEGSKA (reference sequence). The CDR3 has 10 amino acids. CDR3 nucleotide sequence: TGCAGTGCTGATAGAGAGACCCAGTACTTC. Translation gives CSADRETQYF.

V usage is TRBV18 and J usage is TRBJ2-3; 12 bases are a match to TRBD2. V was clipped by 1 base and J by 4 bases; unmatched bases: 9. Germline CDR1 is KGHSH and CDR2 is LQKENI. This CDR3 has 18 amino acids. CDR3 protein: CASSPLPSGRAGADTQYF. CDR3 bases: TGTGCCAGCTCACCACTGCCTAGCGGGAGGGCCGGGGCAGATACGCAGTATTTT.

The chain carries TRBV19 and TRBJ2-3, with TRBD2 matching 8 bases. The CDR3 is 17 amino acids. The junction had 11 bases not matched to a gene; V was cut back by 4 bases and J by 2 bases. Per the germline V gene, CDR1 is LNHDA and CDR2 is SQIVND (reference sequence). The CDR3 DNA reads TGTGCCAGTAGTAGCTTTCGGGAGGGCCCTTCCACAGATACGCAGTATTTT. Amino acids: CASSSFREGPSTDTQYF.

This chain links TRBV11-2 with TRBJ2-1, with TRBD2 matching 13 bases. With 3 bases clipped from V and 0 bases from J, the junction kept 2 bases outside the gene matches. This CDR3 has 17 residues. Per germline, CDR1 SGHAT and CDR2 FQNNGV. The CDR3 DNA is TGTGCCAGCAGCTTGAGGACTAGCGGGAGCTCCTACAATGAGCAGTTCTTC. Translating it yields CASSLRTSGSSYNEQFF.